Included here is one T cell receptor beta chain sequence, with context. What it binds is not known. Sequencing was performed with immunoSEQ multiplex PCR; in TCRdb, only in-frame clones are kept and a portion is missing. The sample has tens of thousands of clones, more than 60% seen once. The CDR3 loop spans 15 amino acids. Germline V gene sequence: CDR1 SNHLY, CDR2 FYNNEI. V dropped 6 bases and J dropped 3; count of bases not matched to a gene: 9. These data originate in a study of vaccination effects on CD4 cells after COVID-19. Study background: Median timing of post-vaccine samples was 72 days after the second dose.

Using viral peptide pools, the ViraFEST assay grew out antigen-specific CD4+ T cells prior to sequencing. Isolating CD4+ T cells followed approximately 11 days of culture. Subjects were given two BNT162b2 or mRNA-1273 vaccine doses. In the vaccine recipients, nucleocapsid antibodies were negative and there was no prior SARS-CoV-2 infection. This receptor was identified in a human donor who received a COVID-19 vaccine. This material consisted of CD4+ T cells from PBMCs cultured with HCoV-NL63 spike peptides, taken after COVID-19 vaccination. The chain uses TRBV2 and TRBJ2-7; 9 nucleotides align to TRBD1. The CDR3 loop reads CASRAGQGDFYEQYF. CDR3 coding DNA: TGTGCCAGCAGAGCGGGACAGGGCGATTTCTACGAGCAGTACTTC.